One T cell receptor (beta chain) is described in this entry. Its target is not known. The source of the sample is a study of T-cell reconstitution after alpha-beta-depleted transplantation in children. Overall study findings and caveats: As was reported, about two months after transplant, alpha-beta T cells came from several hundred expanded graft clones.

V lost 3 bases to trimming and J lost 4 bases, with 6 bases between them. Germline CDR1 is SEHNR and CDR2 is FQNEAQ (reference sequence). CDR3 length equals 12 residues. Library preparation (for TCRbeta) was performed with unique molecular identifiers. In TCRdb, the PCR reads were re-called with MiXCR into one record per CDR3 protein. The repertoire consists of tens of thousands of distinct CDR3 sequences, with approximately 43% occurring once and the leading ten covering roughly 98%. The rearrangement joins TRBV7-9 to TRBJ1-1; TRBD1 is a possible D gene (5 bases). The sequence came from a male patient younger than 18 who had a stem cell transplant for acute lymphoblastic leukemia, so the T cells may come from the graft donor. Sequenced material: PBMCs, mostly from graft donor cells, taken 360 days after TCRalphabeta/CD19-depleted stem cell transplant. In DNA form, the CDR3 reads TGTGCCAGCAGCTTGGGGCTCACTGAAGCTTTCTTT. Protein product: CASSLGLTEAFF.